This T cell receptor (beta chain) was obtained from a study of blood T cell repertoires in COVID-19. Study at large: Researchers got acute and convalescent COVID-19 samples from the United States, Italy and Spain. PBMCs, B-cell-depleted T cells, or T cells provided the cDNA or gDNA that made up the material.

Participant-given clinical history determined each cohort assignment. Source study methods: Estimation of nucleated cell counts was performed using reference gene primer amplification. Some clones are missing from TCRdb's copy, which holds only in-frame ones; the method was immunoSEQ multiplex PCR. Clonal size and the V and J genes are those of that table, whereas D and trimming came from the DNA. The data show approximately 270,000 clones, around 84% seen once. Per germline, CDR1 MNHNS and CDR2 SASEGT. CDR3 length: 15 amino acids. V dropped 3 bases and J dropped 6; count of bases not matched to a gene: 5.

Sequences were obtained from PBMCs or T cells enriched from blood (not recorded which). This rearrangement joins TRBV6-1 to TRBJ2-3; 11 nucleotides line up with TRBD2. The sequence was collected from a man aged 35-49 years who had recovered from COVID-19. The CDR3: CASSETSGIMDTQYF. CDR3 DNA: TGTGCCAGCAGTGAGACTAGCGGGATTATGGATACGCAGTATTTT.